The 19 T cell receptor beta chains presented below share a single source sample, sequenced in a study of T cells in Graves' hyperthyroidism and ophthalmopathy. Regions amplified from RNA transcripts were the TCR beta CDR3 regions. The HTBI set primed first-round TCR CDR3 RT-PCR. TCRdb fed the multiplex PCR reads into MiXCR, producing one record per CDR3 protein. Of roughly 720,000 distinct CDR3 sequences listed, roughly a sixth are singletons. The specimen sequenced was blood. Receptor source: a man aged 45-65 years with Graves' hyperthyroidism.

The CDR3 sequence is CASSLATGVLNEQFF. For the CDR3, the DNA is TGTGCCAGCAGCTTAGCGACAGGGGTGCTAAATGAGCAGTTCTTC. The genes are TRBV7-9 and TRBJ2-1; 8 bases are a match to TRBD1. V shed 0 bases, J shed 7 bases, and the junction held 5 bases outside the gene matches. The CDR3 consists of 15 residues. From germline, CDR1 is SEHNR and CDR2 FQNEAQ (reference sequence).

V and J are TRBV2 and TRBJ2-3; D ambiguous. Germline V gene lookup returns CDR1 SNHLY and CDR2 FYNNEI. This CDR3 comprises 14 residues. Trimming removed 4 bases from V and 5 bases from J, with 13 bases in between. CDR3: CASSGRRFEDTQYF. Written as DNA, the CDR3 is TGTGCCAGCAGTGGCCGCCGTTTTGAAGATACGCAGTATTTT.

Here the CDR3 DNA reads TGTGCCAGCTATCGGCAGGGTCGCACAGATACGCAGTATTTT. It is translated as CASYRQGRTDTQYF. The V call is TRBV6-2 or TRBV6-3, the J call TRBJ2-3; D may be TRBD1 (5 bases). V dropped 8 bases and J dropped 1 base, with 13 bases sitting between them. CDR1 and CDR2 (germline): MNHEY, SVGEGT. The length of the CDR3 is 14 residues.

The chain uses TRBV27 and TRBJ2-3; tentative D call: TRBD2 (6 bases). CDR1 and CDR2 from the germline V gene are MNHEY and SMNVEV (reference sequence). CDR3 length equals 17 residues. V lost 6 bases and J 1 base, leaving 20 bases between the germline ends. DNA of the CDR3: TGTGCCAGCAGAATCTCAACTTGGGCTAGCGGCACAGATACGCAGTATTTT. Translating it yields CASRISTWASGTDTQYF.

This clonotype was counted a few times. The chain recombines TRBV30 with TRBJ1-5, with no clear D. The V gene lost 1 base and the J gene lost 3 bases, with 7 bases spanning the gap. The germline V gene has CDR1 GTSNPN and CDR2 SVGIG (reference sequence). The CDR3 is 13 residues long. The CDR3: CAWSADPNQPQHF. The CDR3 DNA reads TGTGCCTGGAGTGCGGACCCCAATCAGCCCCAGCATTTT.

The V call is TRBV9, the J call TRBJ1-4, with 8 bases aligning to TRBD1. From germline, CDR1 is SGDLS and CDR2 YYNGEE. This CDR3 spans 15 amino acids. V gave up 4 bases and J gave up 5 bases; unmatched junction bases: 7. CDR3 sequence (DNA): TGTGCCAGCAGCCTTCGGACAGGGTCGAATGAAAAACTGTTTTTT. As protein: CASSLRTGSNEKLFF.

The V call is TRBV5-4, the J call TRBJ2-3; the D gene is possibly TRBD2 (6 bases). The V and J ends lost 7 bases and 2 bases respectively, with 17 bases between them. The CDR3 runs to 15 residues. The V gene's germline CDR1 is SGHNT and CDR2 YYREEE (reference sequence). The CDR3 loop reads CASSSLAGHTDTQYF. Here the CDR3 DNA reads TGTGCCAGCTCTTCTCTGGCGGGGCACACAGATACGCAGTATTTT.

Regarding this clonotype: Possible read error: a much larger clone is one base away. The rearrangement joins TRBV27 to TRBJ1-1, with unresolved D. The CDR3 totals 15 residues. Germline-derived CDR1 and CDR2 are MNHEY and SMNVEV (reference sequence). In nucleotides, the CDR3 is TGTACCAGCAGTTTATTAGCGGATCAGAACACTGAAGCTTTCTTT. Translating gives CTSSLLADQNTEAFF.

The J gene is TRBJ2-7, the V gene TRBV20-1; 12 nucleotides agree with TRBD2. J was trimmed by 2 bases and V by 1 base; bases with no gene match: 6. The CDR3 totals 16 residues. Germline CDR1 and CDR2: DFQATT and SNEGSKA (reference sequence). CDR3 sequence: CSARVWASGRAYEQYF. The CDR3 DNA sequence: TGCAGTGCTAGAGTCTGGGCTAGCGGGAGGGCCTACGAGCAGTACTTC.

This rearrangement joins TRBV5-1 to TRBJ2-7; the match to TRBD2 covers 10 bases. With 3 bases clipped from V and 0 bases from J, the junction kept 6 bases outside the gene matches. Germline lookup yields CDR1 SGHRS and CDR2 YFSETQ. The CDR3 contains 16 residues. CDR3 nucleotide sequence: TGCGCCAGCAGCTATTTAGCGGGAGGCCCCTCCTACGAGCAGTACTTC. The encoded protein is CASSYLAGGPSYEQYF.

The gene calls are TRBV20-1 and TRBJ2-5, with D perhaps TRBD1 (5 bases). Germline V gene sequence: CDR1 DFQATT, CDR2 SNEGSKA (reference sequence). The CDR3 totals 14 residues. V gave up 5 bases and J gave up 2 bases, with 15 bases separating them. The CDR3 DNA is TGCAGTGCTGAAGGGATGGGGCGGCAAGAGACCCAGTACTTC. Translation: CSAEGMGRQETQYF.

This clonotype was counted only a few times. As DNA, the CDR3 is TGTGCCATCAGTGGATTGTCTGCACCTTCTGGAGAGCAGTACTTC. Its translation: CAISGLSAPSGEQYF. This rearrangement joins TRBV10-3 to TRBJ2-7; D gene uncertain. V dropped 4 bases and J dropped 7 bases, with 20 bases sitting between them. The V gene's germline CDR1 is ENHRY and CDR2 SYGVKD. The CDR3 is made up of 15 amino acids.

This clonotype was recorded many times. As DNA, the CDR3 is TGTGCCAGCACCGCGGGGGTGAACACTGAAGCTTTCTTT. Translated: CASTAGVNTEAFF. The chain is built from TRBV27 and TRBJ1-1; tentatively, D is TRBD1 (5 bases). Germline values: CDR1 MNHEY, CDR2 SMNVEV (reference sequence). The CDR3 extends over 13 amino acids. Trimming stripped 7 bases from V and 0 bases from J, with 9 bases between.

The sample holds many counts of this clonotype. J is TRBJ1-2 and V is TRBV3-1, with D tentatively TRBD1 (6 bases). In germline, CDR1 is LGHDT, CDR2 YNNKEL (reference sequence). CDR3 size: 14 residues. V gave up 2 bases and J gave up 7 bases, with 14 bases separating them. The CDR3 region is CASSQRGGQGGYTF. The CDR3 DNA follows: TGTGCCAGCAGCCAAAGGGGGGGGCAGGGTGGCTACACCTTC.

CDR3: CSARAPSGSPDTQYF. CDR3 nucleotide sequence: TGCAGTGCTAGAGCGCCTAGCGGGAGCCCAGATACGCAGTATTTT. The rearrangement links TRBV20-1 to TRBJ2-3, with 10 positions matching TRBD2. The germline CDR1 and CDR2 sequences are DFQATT and SNEGSKA (reference sequence). V was pared by 1 base and J by 4 bases, with 5 bases of the junction left unmatched. The CDR3 sequence is 15 residues long.

The rearrangement uses TRBV11-2 and TRBJ2-1; 12 nucleotides align to TRBD1. This CDR3 has 14 amino acids. The J segment lost 9 bases and the V segment lost 6 bases, leaving 6 bases of the junction unmatched. In germline, CDR1 is SGHAT, CDR2 FQNNGV. In nucleotides, the CDR3 is TGTGCCAGCAGGGGACAGGGGGCGCGCAGTGAGCAGTTCTTC. This codes for CASRGQGARSEQFF. Full variable domain (missing parts from reference TRBV11-2 and TRBJ2-1): EAGVAQSPRYKIIEKRQSVAFWCNPISGHATLYWYQQILGQGPKLLIQFQNNGVVDDSQLPKDRFSAERLKGVDSTLKIQPAKLEDSAVYLCASRGQGARSEQFFGPGTRLTVL.

This clonotype was recorded once. This chain links TRBV28 with TRBJ1-5, with no clear D. The CDR3 runs 13 residues. V was clipped by 8 bases and J by 0 bases, with 8 bases between them. Looked up from germline, CDR1 is MDHEN and CDR2 is SYDVKM. For the CDR3, the DNA is TGTGCCAGCCACTCGAGTAGCAATCAGCCCCAGCATTTT. This translates into CASHSSSNQPQHF.

This clonotype was recorded many times. V is TRBV5-1 and J is TRBJ2-7; 9 bases line up with TRBD1. This CDR3 has 16 amino acids. Losses at the gene ends were 0 bases for V and 2 bases for J; bases not matched to a gene: 6. Germline CDR1 SGHRS, CDR2 YFSETQ. The CDR3 DNA follows: TGCGCCAGCAGCTTGGCCAGGGACAGGGCGACCTACGAGCAGTACTTC. Amino acids: CASSLARDRATYEQYF.

The rearrangement uses TRBV7-2 and TRBJ2-3; D perhaps matches TRBD2 (5 bases). This CDR3 contains 17 residues. Trimming pared 3 bases from V and 0 bases from J, leaving 16 bases between. Germline lookup yields CDR1 SGHTA and CDR2 FQGNSA. DNA for the CDR3: TGTGCCAGCAGCTTCACCGTGGACTCCGCTAGCACAGATACGCAGTATTTT. It specifies CASSFTVDSASTDTQYF.